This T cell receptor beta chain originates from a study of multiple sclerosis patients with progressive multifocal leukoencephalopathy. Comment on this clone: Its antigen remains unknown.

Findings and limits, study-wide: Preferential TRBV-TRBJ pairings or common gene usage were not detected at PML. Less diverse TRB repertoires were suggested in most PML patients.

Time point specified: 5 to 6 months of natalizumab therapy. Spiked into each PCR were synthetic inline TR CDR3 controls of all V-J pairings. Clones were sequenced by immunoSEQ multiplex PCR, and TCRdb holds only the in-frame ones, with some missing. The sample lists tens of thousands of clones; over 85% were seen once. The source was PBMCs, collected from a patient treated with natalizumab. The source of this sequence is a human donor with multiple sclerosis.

For the CDR3, the DNA is TGTGCCAGCTCTAACAGCCTAACTTCTAACTATGGCTACACCTTC. The encoded protein is CASSNSLTSNYGYTF. This sequence joins TRBV2 and TRBJ1-2, with D unresolved. V lost 8 bases, J lost 0 bases, and 16 bases lay in between. The CDR3 is 15 residues long. CDR1 and CDR2 from the germline V gene are SNHLY and FYNNEI.